The next 8 T cell receptor beta chains were all read from a single sample in a study of blood T cell repertoires in COVID-19. The table came from immunoSEQ multiplex PCR; TCRdb's copy has only in-frame clones and leaves some out. The sample gives around 40,000 clones, approximately 91% of which show up once; 20% to 25% is in the top ten. The source material was peripheral blood. The source is a man in his fifties with active COVID-19.

The table lists this clone with a count of one. Other nucleotide sequences from this sample produce the same CDR3. This rearrangement joins TRBV10-2 to TRBJ2-3; D is perhaps TRBD1 (6 bases). The germline gives CDR1 WSHSY, CDR2 SAAADI. V was cut by 6 bases and J by 2 bases, with 12 bases left in between. There are 14 residues in the CDR3. The CDR3 nucleotides read TGCGCCAGCAGGGACGGGACAAACACAGATACGCAGTATTTT. Amino acid sequence: CASRDGTNTDTQYF.

With respect to this clone: The DNA is left out, because the CDR3 cannot be placed on it with certainty; the CDR3 is given as TCRdb lists it. This chain uses TRBV30 with TRBJ2-1; the table calls TRBD1, which could not be checked here. Germline V CDR1 and CDR2: GTSNPN, SVGIG (reference sequence). The CDR3 comprises 23 residues, both ends counted. CDR3 loop: CAWTTPGTANNEQFFGRRNEQFF.

The chain has TRBV29-1 and TRBJ2-3, with 7 bases fitting TRBD2. CDR1 and CDR2 from the germline V gene are SQVTM and ANQGSEA. This CDR3 is 14 amino acids long. V was clipped by 7 bases and J by 6 bases; unmatched bases: 13. The CDR3 region is CSAVLPREFDTQYF. The CDR3 DNA sequence: TGCAGCGCCGTGCTCCCGCGGGAGTTTGATACGCAGTATTTT.

The gene calls are TRBV18 and TRBJ1-2; D possibly corresponds to TRBD1 (6 bases). Germline-derived CDR1 and CDR2 are KGHSH and LQKENI. CDR3 size: 13 residues. Deletions cut 3 bases from V and 3 bases from J, with 8 bases between. The CDR3 nucleotides are TGTGCCAGCTCACCGGGACACGACTATGGCTACACCTTC. Translated: CASSPGHDYGYTF.

J is TRBJ1-2 and V is TRBV4-1; weak D call: TRBD1 (5 bases). The CDR3 sequence is 18 residues long. CDR1 and CDR2 (germline): MGHRA, YSYEKL. Trimming stripped 6 bases from V and 4 bases from J, with 27 bases between. The CDR3 is CASRHRKKEGSLAYGYTF. The DNA of the CDR3 is TGCGCCAGCAGACACCGTAAGAAGGAGGGGAGTTTAGCCTATGGCTACACCTTC.

This chain uses TRBV7-2 with TRBJ2-1, with 16 bases identical to TRBD2. CDR1 and CDR2 from the germline V gene are SGHTA and FQGNSA. The CDR3 sequence is 19 residues long. The V segment lost 3 bases and the J segment 12 bases; nucleotides outside the gene matches: 17. CDR3 in amino acids: CASSFNAAYGTSGGDGQFF. In DNA, the CDR3 is TGTGCCAGCAGCTTCAACGCCGCTTATGGGACTAGCGGGGGGGATGGGCAGTTCTTC. The whole variable domain, remainder taken from reference TRBV7-2 and TRBJ2-1, is GAGVSQSPSNKVTEKGKDVELRCDPISGHTALYWYRQSLGQGLEFLIYFQGNSAPDKSGLPSDRFSAERTGGSVSTLTIQRTQQEDSAVYLCASSFNAAYGTSGGDGQFFGPGTRLTVL.

The chain has TRBV5-4 and TRBJ2-2, with D possibly TRBD2 on 6 matching bases. Germline loops: CDR1 SGHNT, CDR2 YYREEE (reference sequence). There are 15 residues in the CDR3. V was clipped by 0 bases and J by 6 bases, with 12 bases between them. In DNA form, the CDR3 reads TGTGCCAGCAGCTTGGACGGGGGAGTCTCCGGGGAGCTGTTTTTT. Its protein is CASSLDGGVSGELFF.

The rearrangement joins TRBV6-5 to TRBJ1-1; no clear D gene. Trimming removed 1 base at V and 3 bases at J, with 12 bases between. The germline V gene has CDR1 MNHEY and CDR2 SVGAGI. The CDR3 has 15 residues. CDR3 residues: CASSYWGGRHTEAFF. CDR3 nucleotides: TGTGCCAGCAGTTACTGGGGAGGACGGCACACTGAAGCTTTCTTT.